This T cell receptor beta chain comes out of a study of technical replicates of blood from several donors. This clone was picked up one time. Method: immunoSEQ multiplex PCR; TCRdb's copy keeps in-frame clones and lacks some. This sample has over 80,000 clones; approximately 96% occur once, and the top ten carry under 0.45%. The V gene's germline CDR1 is KGHSH and CDR2 LQKENI. The V gene lost 3 bases and the J gene lost 0 bases, with 6 bases spanning the gap. This CDR3 has 14 amino acids. The rearrangement links TRBV18 to TRBJ1-5; no firm D call. This clonotype originated in a human donor in good health. The sample taken for sequencing was T cells isolated from PBMCs. Here the CDR3 reads CASSPENSNQPQHF. In DNA, the CDR3 is TGTGCCAGCTCACCTGAGAATAGCAATCAGCCCCAGCATTTT.